Described below is a single T cell receptor beta chain sequence and its context. This sample stems from a study of shared clonotypes between healthy human individuals. Several immunoSEQ 96-well plates shared each subset's DNA, each plate a replicate. Clones were sequenced by immunoSEQ multiplex PCR, and TCRdb holds only the in-frame ones, with some missing. The repertoire holds approximately 640,000 clones, about 78% seen once, with about 1.7% in the top ten. The CDR3 has 14 amino acids. CDR1 SEHNR and CDR2 FQNEAQ come from the germline V gene (reference sequence). The V gene end was trimmed by 5 bases and the J gene end by 6 bases; junction bases not matched to a gene: 8.

Sequencing was performed on memory CD4+ T cells sorted from blood. The sample's subset: CD45RA-negative fraction. This chain joins TRBV7-9 and TRBJ2-5; 8 positions match TRBD2. The receptor comes from a woman aged 30 to 39 in good health. As DNA, the CDR3 is TGTGCCAGCAGCCTCCGGGAGGGTGGTAAGACCCAGTACTTC. This encodes CASSLREGGKTQYF.